These 27 T cell receptor beta chains were sequenced from one sample in a study of blood T cell repertoires in COVID-19. The protocol was immunoSEQ multiplex PCR, while the TCRdb copy is restricted to in-frame clones and leaves out a portion. The data contain tens of thousands of clones, approximately 82% of them singletons. The source material was peripheral blood. The source of these receptors is a man in his sixties with acute or convalescent COVID-19.

The chain employs TRBV5-1 and TRBJ2-3; the D gene is possibly TRBD2 (5 bases). V dropped 3 bases and J dropped 4 bases, with 12 bases sitting between them. CDR3 length: 14 residues. CDR1 and CDR2 (germline): SGHRS, YFSETQ. The CDR3 loop reads CASSSAGGSDTQYF. CDR3 DNA sequence: TGCGCCAGCAGCTCCGCCGGAGGATCAGATACGCAGTATTTT.

This chain joins TRBV12-3 or TRBV12-4 and TRBJ2-1, with D unclear. The CDR3 runs to 13 residues. V lost 6 bases and J 0 bases, leaving 6 bases between the germline ends. DNA for the CDR3: TGTGCCAGCAGATCGAGCTCCTACAATGAGCAGTTCTTC. Amino acid sequence: CASRSSSYNEQFF.

The rearrangement uses TRBV18 and TRBJ2-3; the D is unclear. Germline V lookup: CDR1 KGHSH, CDR2 LQKENI. This CDR3 comprises 14 residues. V was trimmed by 3 bases and J by 0 bases, leaving 7 bases between them. The CDR3 DNA follows: TGTGCCAGCTCACCTCTCCGTAGCACAGATACGCAGTATTTT. This translates into CASSPLRSTDTQYF.

The chain carries TRBV30 and TRBJ2-2; the match to TRBD2 covers 13 bases. The CDR3 consists of 17 residues. Trimming removed 1 base from V and 8 bases from J; junction bases left unmatched: 10. Germline values: CDR1 GTSNPN, CDR2 SVGIG (reference sequence). Here the CDR3 DNA reads TGTGCCTGGAGTGGAAGGCCCGGACTAGCGGGGGTTGGGGAGCTGTTTTTT. It is translated as CAWSGRPGLAGVGELFF.

Regarding this clone: In the same sample, other DNA sequences code for this CDR3. The chain combines TRBV27 with TRBJ1-2, with TRBD1 matching over 10 bases. V gave up 0 bases and J gave up 4 bases; unmatched junction bases: 5. Germline assignment: CDR1 MNHEY and CDR2 SMNVEV (reference sequence). The CDR3 loop spans 16 amino acids. CDR3 in amino acids: CASSLSGTGAGYGYTF. The DNA for the CDR3 is TGTGCCAGCAGTTTATCCGGGACAGGGGCGGGCTATGGCTACACCTTC.

The J gene is TRBJ1-4, the V gene TRBV5-1; D is unresolved. Germline V lookup: CDR1 SGHRS, CDR2 YFSETQ. Trimming took 4 bases from V and 8 from J, leaving 18 bases between them. The CDR3 runs 15 residues. This chain's CDR3 is CASSPGPREGEKLFF. The DNA for the CDR3 is TGCGCCAGCAGCCCCGGACCAAGGGAGGGAGAAAAACTGTTTTTT.

The chain employs TRBV19 and TRBJ2-7, with 8 bases that match TRBD1. Losses at the gene ends were 3 bases for V and 5 bases for J; bases not matched to a gene: 9. Per the germline V gene, CDR1 is LNHDA and CDR2 is SQIVND (reference sequence). The CDR3 has 15 residues. CDR3 sequence reads: CASSILDRAKDEQYF. For the CDR3, the DNA is TGTGCCAGTAGTATCTTGGACAGGGCGAAAGACGAGCAGTACTTC.

V and J are TRBV6-2 or TRBV6-3 and TRBJ1-1; 8 bases agree with TRBD1. Germline CDR1 reads MNHEY; CDR2 reads SVGEGT. The CDR3 sequence is 14 residues long. The ends lost 6 bases at V and 1 base at J; junction bases unmatched: 4. CDR3 in amino acids: CASSLDRGNTEAFF. CDR3 in DNA: TGTGCCAGCAGCCTCGACAGGGGGAACACTGAAGCTTTCTTT.

This chain links TRBV5-1 with TRBJ2-2; 13 bases fit TRBD2. Germline assignment: CDR1 SGHRS and CDR2 YFSETQ. V lost 7 bases to trimming and J lost 2 bases; unmatched junction nucleotides: 2. The CDR3 runs 15 residues. CDR3 residues: CASGTSGTNTGELFF. CDR3 coding DNA: TGCGCCAGCGGGACTAGCGGGACTAACACCGGGGAGCTGTTTTTT.

This chain joins TRBV5-1 and TRBJ2-2; TRBD1 agrees at 12 bases. From germline, CDR1 is SGHRS and CDR2 YFSETQ. The CDR3 spans 18 residues. After removal of 2 bases from V and 1 base from J, the junction contained 6 bases not matched to a gene. This CDR3 is CASSFAGQGAQNTGELFF. DNA of the CDR3: TGCGCCAGCAGCTTCGCGGGACAGGGGGCCCAGAACACCGGGGAGCTGTTTTTT.

The CDR3 DNA reads as TGCAGTGCTAGTGGGGGCGAGGAGACCCAGTACTTC. It translates to CSASGGEETQYF. The chain combines TRBV20-1 with TRBJ2-5; D might be TRBD1 (6 bases). The V end lost 3 bases, the J end lost 5 bases, and 10 bases lay between the germline ends. The germline V gene encodes CDR1 DFQATT and CDR2 SNEGSKA (reference sequence). This CDR3 is built from 12 residues.

The chain is built from TRBV15 and TRBJ1-2, with 9 nucleotides matching TRBD1. The CDR3 is 14 residues long. Looked up from germline, CDR1 is LNHNV and CDR2 is YYDKDF (reference sequence). The ends lost 1 base at V and 5 bases at J; junction bases unmatched: 2. The CDR3 region is CATSRAGTGYGYTF. The DNA of the CDR3 is TGTGCCACCAGCAGAGCCGGGACAGGGTATGGCTACACCTTC.

The CDR3 coding sequence is TGTGCCACCAGGTCCGCATCCGGTGAGCAGTTCTTC. This codes for CATRSASGEQFF. The J gene is TRBJ2-1, the V gene TRBV24-1; D is unresolved. Germline values: CDR1 KGHDR, CDR2 SFDVKD. The CDR3 contains 12 residues. Trimming cost V 7 bases and J 9 bases, with 12 bases left between them.

In this sample, this clone turned up once. The genes are TRBV5-6 and TRBJ2-2; TRBD1 matches 10 bases. The CDR3 runs to 16 residues. After removal of 3 bases from V and 5 bases from J, the junction contained 7 bases not matched to a gene. Germline CDR1 and CDR2: SGHDT and YYEEEE. The CDR3 here is CASSWWGTGDTGELFF. The CDR3, as DNA: TGTGCCAGCAGCTGGTGGGGGACAGGGGATACCGGGGAGCTGTTTTTT. Full variable domain (remainder filled in from reference TRBV5-6 and TRBJ2-2): DAGVTQSPTHLIKTRGQQVTLRCSPKSGHDTVSWYQQALGQGPQFIFQYYEEEERQRGNFPDRFSGHQFPNYSSELNVNALLLGDSALYLCASSWWGTGDTGELFFGEGSRLTVL.

This rearrangement joins TRBV6-2 or TRBV6-3 to TRBJ1-5; D ambiguous. Between the trimmed V and J ends, which lost 2 bases and 4 bases, there was a span of 9 bases. The CDR3 covers 14 residues. Germline V gives CDR1 MNHEY, CDR2 SVGEGT. The CDR3 DNA follows: TGTGCCAGCAGTTACAACCACGGTAATCAGCCCCAGCATTTT. Residues: CASSYNHGNQPQHF.

This clone was detected a few times. The gene calls are TRBV5-1 and TRBJ1-2; D possibly corresponds to TRBD1 (5 bases). The CDR3 is 16 amino acids. The ends were cut back, 4 bases at V and 2 bases at J, with 18 bases in the middle. The germline CDR1 and CDR2 sequences are SGHRS and YFSETQ. In DNA form, the CDR3 reads TGCGCCAGCAGCCCCGGGGGGGGAGTGGAAAACTATGGCTACACCTTC. Translating it yields CASSPGGGVENYGYTF.

The chain's CDR3 is CTQSGTLNTEAFF. The DNA of the CDR3 is TGCACCCAATCCGGGACACTGAACACTGAAGCTTTCTTT. The rearrangement links TRBV29-1 to TRBJ1-1; perhaps TRBD1 as D (6 bases). The CDR3 spans 13 residues. Looked up from germline, CDR1 is SQVTM and CDR2 is ANQGSEA.

This sequence joins TRBV7-2 and TRBJ2-1; 8 bases fit TRBD2. Germline V gene sequence: CDR1 SGHTA, CDR2 FQGNSA. Germline trimming cut 3 bases from V and 8 bases from J; bases unmatched to any gene: 6. This CDR3 region has 14 residues. The CDR3 DNA is TGTGCCAGCAGCTTCGTAGCGGGGCCTGATGAGCAGTTCTTC. This sequence encodes CASSFVAGPDEQFF.

This clone appeared once. J is TRBJ2-5 and V is TRBV5-4; 13 nucleotides agree with TRBD2. The CDR3 covers 16 residues. The trim removed 3 bases at V and 5 bases at J, leaving 7 bases unmatched. Looked up from germline, CDR1 is SGHNT and CDR2 is YYREEE (reference sequence). The CDR3 spells CASSSRTSGSTETQYF. The CDR3 nucleotides are TGTGCCAGCAGCTCGCGGACTAGCGGGAGCACGGAGACCCAGTACTTC.

The V and J genes are TRBV20-1 and TRBJ1-1, with D unresolved. CDR1 and CDR2 (germline): DFQATT, SNEGSKA (reference sequence). Trimming pared 3 bases from V and 3 bases from J, leaving 14 bases between. The CDR3 sequence is 14 residues long. The CDR3 spells CSASRTRRDTEAFF. Written as DNA, the CDR3 is TGCAGTGCTAGTCGAACCCGACGGGACACTGAAGCTTTCTTT.

The CDR3 coding sequence is TGTGCCAGCAGTGCGGGATTAGACACTGAAGCTTTCTTT. Translated: CASSAGLDTEAFF. This chain connects TRBV6-4 to TRBJ1-1; D is unclear. This CDR3 has 13 amino acids. Trimming took off 4 bases at V and 3 bases at J, with 9 bases between the two ends. The germline CDR1 and CDR2 sequences are MRHNA and SNTAGT.

This clone is a singleton in its sample. This chain links TRBV10-3 with TRBJ2-2; 7 bases align to TRBD2. Germline V gene sequence: CDR1 ENHRY, CDR2 SYGVKD. The length of the CDR3 is 15 residues. The V segment lost 7 bases and the J segment 1 base; nucleotides outside the gene matches: 6. The CDR3 reads CAINLAGLNTGELFF. The DNA of the CDR3 is TGTGCCATCAATTTAGCGGGCCTGAACACCGGGGAGCTGTTTTTT.

The chain joins TRBV6-2 or TRBV6-3 to TRBJ1-1; 9 bases line up with TRBD1. The germline V gene has CDR1 MNHEY and CDR2 SVGEGT. CDR3 length: 14 amino acids. J gave up 3 bases and V 6 bases, and 5 bases lay outside the gene matches. The DNA of the CDR3 is TGTGCCAGCAGCCGCCGGGACAGGGACACTGAAGCTTTCTTT. Amino acid sequence: CASSRRDRDTEAFF.

The sample holds one count of this clone. The chain combines TRBV19 with TRBJ2-5; D uncertain. This CDR3 has 13 residues. V dropped 4 bases and J dropped 1 base, with 7 bases sitting between them. CDR1 and CDR2 (germline): LNHDA, SQIVND (reference sequence). The CDR3 is CASSSGSQETQYF. In DNA, the CDR3 is TGTGCCAGTAGTAGCGGCAGCCAAGAGACCCAGTACTTC.

The rearrangement uses TRBV6-5 and TRBJ2-3; D unclear. The CDR3 loop spans 15 amino acids. Germline CDR1 MNHEY, CDR2 SVGAGI. V was trimmed by 2 bases and J by 4 bases, leaving 13 bases between them. The CDR3: CASSYDPGSADTQYF. The DNA of the CDR3 is TGTGCCAGCAGTTACGACCCGGGTTCGGCAGATACGCAGTATTTT.

The chain has TRBV27 and TRBJ2-3; D is uncertain. The CDR3 is made up of 13 amino acids. Germline CDR1 and CDR2: MNHEY and SMNVEV (reference sequence). The V and J ends lost 6 bases and 1 base respectively, with 8 bases between them. The DNA of the CDR3 is TGTGCCAGCAGGACTTGGGGCACAGATACGCAGTATTTT. Its protein product is CASRTWGTDTQYF.

This rearrangement joins TRBV7-9 to TRBJ2-7; D is possibly TRBD1 (6 bases). Germline CDR1 and CDR2: SEHNR and FQNEAQ (reference sequence). The CDR3 sequence is 13 residues long. V was pared by 3 bases and J by 3 bases, with 9 bases between. The CDR3 DNA is TGTGCCAGCAGCTTTGGGGGCAGCTACGAGCAGTACTTC. Protein product: CASSFGGSYEQYF.